This T cell receptor beta chain was identified in a study of T cells after yellow fever vaccination (dated by TCRdb to the late 2010s). The study in broad terms: The SMART-Seq v4 Ultra Low Input RNA kit was used to prepare libraries from fractions with low cell numbers. To track T-cell clones before and after primary and booster YFV17D yellow fever vaccination, bulk TCR alpha and beta repertoires were sequenced longitudinally. Two healthy male donors made up the cohort, one aged 18 to 29 years and the other aged 30 to 40 years. Blood was collected at multiple timepoints before and after primary and secondary immunization, and bulk PBMC replicates and cell subsets were isolated. The paper as a whole reports these results and caveats: A small share of clonotypes was detected in both CD4 and CD8 compartments, with the overlap likely arising from convergent recombination. After the booster, most of the clones that had expanded following primary vaccination were detected again (just under 97% of CD4 and 88% of CD8), which suggests that memory was broadly maintained. FACS-sorted repertoires could contain abundant contaminating clonotypes from the bulk population, so computational filtering was required. Because the study included only a couple of donors, the extent to which the findings can be generalized is limited. The secondary T-cell response was weaker than the primary response but faster, peaking on day 5 instead of day 15.

Reading from cysteine to phenylalanine, the CDR3 counts 18 amino acids. The read is trimmed to its CDR3 DNA, 54 bases read in frame from base 1. V and J are truncated by 2 bases and 0 bases respectively, leaving an intervening sequence of 19 bases. For CDR1 and CDR2, the germline V gene lists MGHRA and YSYEKL. Points on this clonotype: Its antigen remains undetermined. No much larger clone exists at a distance of one base, and base qualities are not known.

Synthesis of TCR cDNA relied on 5'RACE template switching, a step that introduced a universal primer site along with unique molecular identifiers. Priming of cDNA synthesis was performed from both the TCR alpha and TCR beta constant segments. Library amplification involved two PCR steps, and the second step added sample barcodes and sequencing adapters. Sequencing of libraries was done on Illumina HiSeq 2500 (2x100 bp) or NovaSeq (2x150 bp). As for the original processing: MIGEC was used to demultiplex reads and collapse the reads into UMI consensus sequences, and MiXCR was used for V(D)J alignment. Clonotypes responding to the vaccine were identified with edgeR on replicate PBMC samples, with the criteria of FDR below 0.01 and a log2 fold change above 5 up to day 15. Each bulk clonotype was labeled CD4 or CD8 based on which sequenced repertoire, CD4 or CD8, contained the clonotype at higher abundance. The public reads were quality trimmed at Q25 with fastp and then assembled into clones with MiXCR by TCRdb, keeping productive beta chains. Each CDR3 protein gets just one entry, which takes the most common genes and DNA from the rows behind it. The V and J calls reflect TCRdb's pipeline rather than the authors' work. This sample holds roughly 79,000 distinct CDR3 sequences; around 7.1% were observed only once. Around 29% of the sample belongs to the ten largest clones.

The sample's treatment or condition label, in plain terms: live attenuated yellow fever vaccine strain. PBMCs were isolated from peripheral blood using a standard Ficoll-Paque protocol. Dynabeads CD4 and CD8 positive selection kits were used to isolate CD4 and CD8 T-cell fractions. TriZol was used to extract RNA from bulk PBMCs, CD4 and CD8 fractions, and dextramer-positive and dextramer-negative fractions. This receptor chain uses TRBV4-1 and TRBJ1-1, and possibly TRBD1, on 5 matching bases. Sequences were derived from CD8+ T cells sorted from PBMCs, sampled 10 to 11 days after the first yellow fever vaccination. This receptor was identified in a man aged 18 to 29 who received the YFV17D yellow fever vaccine. This receptor has the CDR3 CASSQPGGALVLNTEAFF. The bases read TGCGCCAGCAGCCAACCCGGGGGAGCCTTGGTCCTGAACACTGAAGCTTTCTTT.